This TCR beta chain appears in the sequencing data of a study of neurological immune-mediated disorders (dated by TCRdb to between 2019 and 2020). In the study overall: Peripheral blood TCR-beta repertoires from HTLV-I-associated myelopathy (HAM/TSP) patients, multiple sclerosis patients and healthy controls were compared by UMI-based sequencing. Longitudinal samples, technical triplicates and paired sorted CD4+ and CD8+ T-cell subsets, alongside PBMC samples, were included among the roughly 97 TCR-beta libraries. The cohort was made up of about 66 subjects, consisting of some 15 HAM/TSP patients, about 34 multiple sclerosis patients and 20 healthy controls.

This clonotype has ten or more counts. Its antigen target is currently unknown. No base quality information exists; no much larger clone differs at one position. The trim is 3 bases for V and 5 bases for J, with a gap of 16 bases between the germline ends. The CDR3 measures 16 amino acids from cysteine to phenylalanine. The entry retains the CDR3 DNA only, 48 bases that are in frame from base 1. Broader findings and caveats from the paper: No identical CDR3 amino acid sequences were found to be shared among expanded clones across subjects, suggesting that TCR-beta repertoires were private in all groups. TCR clonal expansion was greatest in HAM/TSP patients and smallest in MS patients, who ranked below even healthy controls.

Unsorted PBMC libraries were generated from 2 million PBMCs stored in RNAlater at -80 °C until RNA extraction. Peripheral blood was subjected to Ficoll-Hypaque density gradient centrifugation to isolate PBMCs, which were then cryopreserved in liquid nitrogen. cDNA synthesis used template-switch 5'RACE with a primer carrying a 10-nucleotide random unique molecular identifier tagging each TCR transcript. Every sequencing run covered 15-18 subjects and yielded more than 200 million TCR-beta sequences. The RNeasy kit was used for extraction of total RNA. Using the KAPA Real-time Library Amplification kit, TCR-beta VDJ regions were amplified with primers for the TCR constant region and the 5'RACE anchor. A first PCR added sample indexes and Illumina adaptors, and a second PCR then raised library yield. After Ampure bead purification, the TCR product of roughly 650 bp was size-selected on a 2% E-gel SizeSelection system. Library quality was checked on a Bioanalyzer, concentration was measured with Qubit, and libraries were quantified with the Kapa Library Quantification kit before pooling. Paired-end 2 x 150 bp sequencing of the libraries was performed on an Illumina HiSeq 2500. To increase sequence diversity, about 25-31% phiX was spiked into each library pool. The paper's processing steps were these. Quality-filtered reads were processed with the UMI-based MiGEC pipeline, and over 85% of raw TCR sequences were removed by the MiGEC pipeline during error correction. VDJ genes were aligned to IMGT germline references, and clonotypes were defined by unique CDR3 amino acid sequence plus V-J genes. Clonal expansion, Shannon diversity and CDR3 relatedness were evaluated with VDJtools (CalcPairwiseDistances, ClusterSamples), while phylogenetic trees were built in CLCbio workbench. Using coefficient-of-variation modelling across technical triplicates, the study counted a clone as expanded if it had at least 8 unique UMIs. Using fastp at Q25 and MiXCR, TCRdb reprocessed the public reads and kept productive beta chains. Entries that share a CDR3 protein sequence are merged under the most common genes and DNA. Here the V and J calls rest on TCRdb's processing, not on the authors' analysis. Here the sample has around 16,000 distinct CDR3 sequences; over 12% occur a single time. The ten biggest clones cover 12% to 15% of the sample.

The chain links TRBV12-3 or TRBV12-4 with TRBJ2-2, and the D gene may be TRBD1, 5 bases matching. The TCR comes from a man between 60 and 75 years old with HTLV-1-associated myelopathy (HAM/TSP). The sample comprised PBMCs. CDR3 sequence: CASSFGQGIRTGELFF. The nucleotide sequence is given as TGTGCCAGCAGTTTCGGGCAGGGTATTCGGACCGGGGAGCTGTTTTTT.